The 5 T cell receptor beta chains below come from one sample, sequenced in a study of post-analysis software for immune sequencing data. Built from TCR beta cDNA, the libraries had unique molecular identifiers in them. TCRdb re-derived calls from the PCR reads in MiXCR, one entry per CDR3 protein. The table has around 150,000 distinct CDR3 sequences, about 37% seen once. Here the sequenced sample was blood, taken after autologous hematopoietic stem cell transplantation. These receptors were obtained from a girl between 10 and 17 years old with multiple sclerosis.

Points on this clonotype: At one of its ends the junction is not consistent with the germline gene, which may arise from a read error. The genes are TRBV7-2 and TRBJ2-5, with 10 bases lining up with TRBD2. The J call may be faulty, since TRBJ2-7 better matches the DNA end. Germline V gene data show CDR1 as SGHTA and CDR2 as FQGNSA. This CDR3 comprises 16 residues. CDR3 amino acids: CASILEGLAGVYEQYF. For the CDR3, the DNA is TGTGCCAGCATCTTAGAAGGGCTAGCGGGAGTCTACGAGCAGTACTTC.

Only a few counts were recorded for this clonotype. This chain links TRBV12-3 or TRBV12-4 with TRBJ2-5, with D perhaps matching TRBD1 or TRBD2 (6 bases each). The CDR3 runs to 13 residues. V lost 3 bases to trimming and J lost 7 bases, with 12 bases between them. The DNA for the CDR3 is TGTGCCAGCAGTTTTGGGGGGCATGGGACCCAGTACTTC. Encoded protein: CASSFGGHGTQYF.

This sequence joins TRBV3-1 and TRBJ2-5, with 7 bases that match TRBD2. This CDR3 is 18 amino acids long. The V gene end was trimmed by 4 bases and the J gene end by 0 bases; junction bases not matched to a gene: 14. The germline gives CDR1 LGHDT, CDR2 YNNKEL (reference sequence). The CDR3 loop reads CASSPKMWSGTNQETQYF. CDR3 DNA sequence: TGTGCCAGCAGCCCAAAGATGTGGAGCGGGACCAACCAAGAGACCCAGTACTTC.

This clonotype has more than one count but fewer than ten. This sequence joins TRBV7-9 and TRBJ2-7, with D unclear. Germline CDR1 is SEHNR and CDR2 is FQNEAQ (reference sequence). With 1 base removed from V and 7 bases from J, the gap between germline ends came to 8 bases. CDR3 length equals 12 residues. This CDR3 reads CASSLVGWEQYF. The DNA of the CDR3 is TGTGCCAGCAGCTTAGTCGGCTGGGAGCAGTACTTC. Supplemented by reference TRBV7-9 and TRBJ2-7, the full variable domain reads DTGVSQNPRHKITKRGQNVTFRCDPISEHNRLYWYRQTLGQGPEFLTYFQNEAQLEKSRLLSDRFSAERPKGSFSTLEIQRTEQGDSAMYLCASSLVGWEQYFGPGTRLTVT.

The chain employs TRBV6-2 or TRBV6-3 and TRBJ2-7; weak D call: TRBD2 (6 bases). The length of the CDR3 is 12 residues. Germline V CDR1 and CDR2: MNHEY, SVGEGT. Trimming shortened V by 4 bases and J by 4 bases, and 8 bases separated the two germline ends. The DNA of the CDR3 is TGTGCCAGCAGTTTACTAGCTTACGAGCAGTACTTC. Amino acids: CASSLLAYEQYF.